This T cell receptor beta chain originates from a study of radiotherapy plus CTLA-4 blockade in lung cancer. Details on this clone: The target antigen is unknown.

Germline CDR1 SGHDT, CDR2 YYEEEE. This CDR3 has 14 amino acids. V lost 4 bases, J lost 1 base, and 11 bases lay in between. Study outcomes and limitations: TCR clones from tumors expanded in blood after radiotherapy plus ipilimumab.

The assay was immunoSEQ multiplex PCR, and TCRdb's table has in-frame clones only and misses some. The repertoire consists of about 94,000 clones, with roughly 80% occurring once and the leading ten covering about a quarter. The sequence came from a human donor with non-small cell lung cancer that progressed on radiotherapy plus ipilimumab. Source: peripheral blood, taken from a patient treated with radiotherapy plus ipilimumab. The chain couples TRBV5-6 to TRBJ1-2; D possibly corresponds to TRBD1 (6 bases). Written as DNA, the CDR3 is TGTGCCAGCAGCCGGCGGGGGCTTAACTATGGCTACACCTTC. It specifies CASSRRGLNYGYTF.